This T cell receptor beta chain was profiled in a study of spatial heterogeneity in lung cancer. As for the study in general: Among detected sequences, beta-chain ones consistently exceeded alpha-chain ones in number.

TCRdb recomputed calls from the 5' RACE reads with MiXCR, one row per CDR3 protein. Here the sample spans approximately 9,400 distinct CDR3 sequences, 4% to 5.5% being singletons. This clonotype is labeled as medium-sized. The V gene lost 6 bases and the J gene lost 3 bases, with 15 bases spanning the gap. The CDR3 spans 14 residues. Germline V lookup: CDR1 MDHEN, CDR2 SYDVKM. The time point is: sample taken at primary tumor resection. The approximately 79 donors had untreated early-stage non-small cell lung cancer. Unsorted tumor, nontumor lung tissue or cryopreserved PBMC supplied the whole RNA. This chain joins TRBV28 and TRBJ2-7; tentatively, D is TRBD1 or TRBD2 (5 bases each). The input for sequencing was PBMCs, taken at surgery. The receptor was derived from a male donor with early-stage non-small cell lung cancer. The CDR3 sequence is CASSHLGRDYEQYV. The CDR3 DNA reads TGTGCCAGCAGCCACTTGGGACGGGACTACGAGCAGTACGTC.